This entry lists 18 T cell receptor beta chains sequenced from one sample in a study of post-analysis software for immune sequencing data. Points from the study as a whole: A handful of TRBV segments were significantly more frequent in patients than in controls. TRBV5-6, TRBV5-1 and TRBV20-1 were among these segments.

The authors incorporated unique molecular identifiers into the TCR beta cDNA libraries. In TCRdb, the PCR reads were re-called with MiXCR into one record per CDR3 protein. Of some 500,000 distinct CDR3 sequences detected, less than 45% appear once; the ten largest clones hold about 12%. No antigen has been assigned to these receptors. The source material was blood. These receptors were obtained from a girl between 5 and 17 years old with multiple sclerosis.

The chain is built from TRBV20-1 and TRBJ2-7; either TRBD1 or TRBD2 may supply D (5 bases each). Germline V gene sequence: CDR1 DFQATT, CDR2 SNEGSKA (reference sequence). The CDR3 covers 12 residues. The V gene lost 5 bases and the J gene lost 2 bases, with 10 bases spanning the gap. The CDR3 bases are TGCAGTGCTTCGAGGGGCCCCTACGAGCAGTACTTC. Translating gives CSASRGPYEQYF.

This clonotype was seen more than once but under ten times. The V gene is TRBV14, the J gene TRBJ2-1; D is perhaps TRBD2 (6 bases). CDR1 is SGHDN, CDR2 FVKESK, per germline. CDR3 size: 17 residues. Trimming cost V 1 base and J 2 bases, with 15 bases left between them. The CDR3, as DNA: TGTGCCAGCAGCCAAGGAGGCAGTAGCGGAGCCTACAATGAGCAGTTCTTC. This encodes CASSQGGSSGAYNEQFF.

A few counts support this clonotype. The chain recombines TRBV7-9 with TRBJ2-1, with D perhaps matching TRBD2 (6 bases). Trimming stripped 5 bases from V and 10 bases from J, with 24 bases between. In germline, CDR1 is SEHNR, CDR2 FQNEAQ (reference sequence). CDR3 length: 16 residues. CDR3 sequence: CASSPAGTGPPYEQFF. The DNA for the CDR3 is TGTGCCAGCAGCCCGGCGGGGACGGGACCACCCTACGAGCAGTTCTTC.

This sequence joins TRBV5-1 and TRBJ1-2; D gene ambiguous. CDR1 is SGHRS, CDR2 YFSETQ, per germline. The CDR3 loop spans 12 amino acids. Trimming removed 3 bases at V and 8 bases at J, with 11 bases between. CDR3 residues: CASSSAGSGYTF. CDR3 nucleotide sequence: TGCGCCAGCAGCTCGGCAGGATCAGGCTACACCTTC.

This clonotype was counted a few times. The chain uses TRBV5-1 and TRBJ2-3, with TRBD2 matching 7 bases. Germline lookup yields CDR1 SGHRS and CDR2 YFSETQ. There are 15 residues in the CDR3. Losses at the gene ends were 2 bases for V and 0 bases for J; bases not matched to a gene: 3. The CDR3 protein is CASSFGSGSTDTQYF. DNA for the CDR3: TGCGCCAGCAGCTTCGGTAGCGGGAGCACAGATACGCAGTATTTT.

This rearrangement joins TRBV28 to TRBJ1-2, with a tentative D call TRBD1 (6 bases). The CDR3 is 16 amino acids. Deletions cut 0 bases from V and 2 bases from J, with 13 bases between. Germline CDR1 and CDR2: MDHEN and SYDVKM. The CDR3 DNA sequence: TGTGCCAGCAGTTTATGGTCCACCGGGACAAACTATGGCTACACCTTC. It codes for CASSLWSTGTNYGYTF.

This rearrangement joins TRBV3-1 to TRBJ2-7, with D unclear. The ends were cut back, 1 base at V and 0 bases at J, with 4 bases in the middle. Per germline, CDR1 LGHDT and CDR2 YNNKEL (reference sequence). The CDR3 consists of 13 residues. This CDR3 reads CASSQGFSYEQYF. The CDR3 DNA reads TGTGCCAGCAGCCAAGGGTTCTCCTACGAGCAGTACTTC.

The genes are TRBV7-2 and TRBJ2-7; tentatively, D is TRBD1 (6 bases). The V end was cut by 1 base, the J end by 4 bases, with 14 bases between. This CDR3 contains 15 residues. Germline-derived CDR1 and CDR2 are SGHTA and FQGNSA. CDR3 in amino acids: CASSLDPGHPYEQYF. The CDR3, as DNA: TGTGCCAGCAGCTTAGACCCGGGACACCCTTACGAGCAGTACTTC.

The V gene is TRBV4-1, the J gene TRBJ1-2, with D tentatively TRBD1 (5 bases). CDR3 length: 15 residues. Per germline, CDR1 MGHRA and CDR2 YSYEKL. V was cut by 4 bases and J by 0 bases, with 12 bases left in between. CDR3 bases: TGCGCCAGCAGCCGAGGGACGGAAGCTAACTATGGCTACACCTTC. Translation gives CASSRGTEANYGYTF.

The V gene is TRBV20-1, the J gene TRBJ2-1, with 10 bases that match TRBD2. The CDR3 covers 17 residues. Trimming took 0 bases from V and 1 from J; bases not matched to a gene: 6. Germline CDR1 is DFQATT and CDR2 is SNEGSKA (reference sequence). The CDR3 nucleotides are TGCAGTGCTAGAGATCTAGCGGGAGATGGGTCCTACAATGAGCAGTTCTTC. It yields the protein CSARDLAGDGSYNEQFF.

The chain is built from TRBV14 and TRBJ2-3; 7 bases line up with TRBD1. The CDR3 sequence is 14 residues long. Trimming at V came to 4 bases and at J to 6 bases, leaving 7 bases not matched to a gene. CDR1 SGHDN and CDR2 FVKESK come from the germline V gene. CDR3 nucleotides: TGTGCCAGCAGCCTCAGACAGGGTTTCGATACGCAGTATTTT. Translating it yields CASSLRQGFDTQYF.

The chain carries TRBV12-3 or TRBV12-4 and TRBJ1-1; no firm D call. The V and J ends lost 3 bases and 6 bases respectively, with 14 bases between them. The CDR3 runs 14 residues. The CDR3 region is CASSFLGEMAEAFF. The CDR3 DNA is TGTGCCAGCAGTTTTCTTGGGGAAATGGCTGAAGCTTTCTTT.

This clonotype was seen many times. The chain couples TRBV5-1 to TRBJ2-1; TRBD2 matches at 10 bases. This CDR3 has 16 residues. Trimming cost V 4 bases and J 6 bases; bases outside gene matches: 10. Per germline, CDR1 SGHRS and CDR2 YFSETQ. The CDR3 sequence is CASSTVVASGSNEQFF. The CDR3 nucleotides read TGCGCCAGCAGCACGGTAGTGGCTAGCGGGAGCAATGAGCAGTTCTTC.

This clonotype was counted between two and nine times. The V and J genes are TRBV19 and TRBJ2-1, with 12 nucleotides matching TRBD2. The CDR3 extends over 15 amino acids. The V gene end was trimmed by 7 bases and the J gene end by 8 bases; junction bases not matched to a gene: 9. Germline V gene data show CDR1 as LNHDA and CDR2 as SQIVND (reference sequence). As DNA, the CDR3 is TGTGCCAGTACGGCTAGCGGGAGGGCCAAGGATGAGCAGTTCTTC. It translates to CASTASGRAKDEQFF.

This clonotype has just one count. Mismatch with germline at one junction end may stem from a read error. CDR3 sequence (DNA): TGCGCCCGCAGCCAAGGCCTTTTGGGGGAATATGGCTACACCTTC. It translates to CARSQGLLGEYGYTF. The chain carries TRBV4-3 and TRBJ1-2; maybe TRBD1 (5 bases). The germline CDR1 and CDR2 sequences are LGHNA and YSLEER. This CDR3 is 15 amino acids long.

This clonotype was detected a few times. V and J are TRBV12-3 or TRBV12-4 and TRBJ1-2; TRBD1 is a possible D gene (6 bases). The ends were cut back, 6 bases at V and 5 bases at J, with 22 bases in the middle. The CDR3 has 16 amino acids. The CDR3 protein is CASSPFTQGGIYGYTF. CDR3 nucleotides: TGTGCCAGCAGCCCTTTTACCCAAGGGGGAATTTATGGCTACACCTTC.

This sequence joins TRBV5-1 and TRBJ1-2, with 11 bases lining up with TRBD1. The germline gives CDR1 SGHRS, CDR2 YFSETQ. The trim removed 4 bases at V and 3 bases at J, leaving 5 bases unmatched. This CDR3 has 15 amino acids. The CDR3 reads CASSPGTGGHYGYTF. The CDR3 DNA reads as TGCGCCAGCAGCCCGGGGACAGGGGGTCACTATGGCTACACCTTC.

The V call is TRBV5-1, the J call TRBJ2-7; TRBD1 might be the D (6 bases). The CDR3 runs to 14 residues. The V and J ends lost 0 bases and 6 bases respectively, with 13 bases between them. Germline assignment: CDR1 SGHRS and CDR2 YFSETQ. The CDR3 nucleotides are TGCGCCAGCAGCTTGGAAGGGGGAGCAGGCGAGCAGTACTTC. Protein sequence: CASSLEGGAGEQYF.